This T cell receptor (beta chain) appears in the sequencing data of a study of PD-L1 blockade in urothelial cancer. Study-wide background: Atezolizumab was started by patients in the mid-2010s at 1,200 mg intravenously every 3 weeks. The authors examined blood 3 weeks (second dose) and 6 weeks after treatment start. Broader study findings: Below-median pretreatment blood TCR clonality was associated with improved progression-free and overall survival.

V lost 3 bases, J lost 5 bases, and 15 bases lay in between. This CDR3 region has 14 residues. Germline CDR1 and CDR2: SGHRS and YFSETQ. The repertoire was sequenced with immunoSEQ multiplex PCR; TCRdb's copy has only in-frame clones and lacks some. The sample lists approximately 50,000 clones, more than 70% occurring once. Documented time point: peripheral blood 6 weeks after treatment start. About this clone: The target antigen is unknown.

The clonotype originates from a man aged 55-75 years with urothelial cancer. This sequence joins TRBV5-1 and TRBJ2-7; no reliable D call. The starting material was PBMCs, obtained around atezolizumab (anti-PD-L1) treatment. In nucleotides, the CDR3 is TGCGCCAGCAGCTCGCAGAATCTGGGCAACGAGCAGTACTTC. Translation gives CASSSQNLGNEQYF.